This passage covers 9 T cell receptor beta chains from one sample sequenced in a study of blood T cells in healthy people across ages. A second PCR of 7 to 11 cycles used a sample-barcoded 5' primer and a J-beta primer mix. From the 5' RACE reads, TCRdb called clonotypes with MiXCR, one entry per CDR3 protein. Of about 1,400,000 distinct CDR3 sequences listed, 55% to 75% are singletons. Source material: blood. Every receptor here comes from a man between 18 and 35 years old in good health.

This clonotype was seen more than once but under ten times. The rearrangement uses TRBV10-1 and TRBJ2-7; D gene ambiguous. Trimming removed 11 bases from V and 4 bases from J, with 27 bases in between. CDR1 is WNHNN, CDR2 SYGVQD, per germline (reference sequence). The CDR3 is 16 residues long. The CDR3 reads CAPRAWIPMGEYEQYF. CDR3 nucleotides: TGCGCCCCCAGAGCGTGGATTCCCATGGGCGAGTACGAGCAGTACTTC.

CDR3 residues: CASSLAPLAGGGNTQYF. The CDR3 DNA follows: TGTGCCAGCAGCTTAGCACCACTAGCGGGAGGTGGTAATACGCAGTATTTT. The chain recombines TRBV7-8 with TRBJ2-3; 12 bases align to TRBD2. Germline V gene sequence: CDR1 SGHVS, CDR2 FQNEAQ. The length of the CDR3 is 17 residues. Trimming cost V 0 bases and J 7 bases; bases outside gene matches: 8.

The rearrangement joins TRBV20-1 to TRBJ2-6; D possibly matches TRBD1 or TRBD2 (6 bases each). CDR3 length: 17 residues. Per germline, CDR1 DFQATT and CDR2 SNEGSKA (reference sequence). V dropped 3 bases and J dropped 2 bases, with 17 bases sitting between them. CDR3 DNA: TGCAGTGCTAGGTCACCAGGAGGGGGTCCTGGGGCCAACGTCCTGACTTTC. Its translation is CSARSPGGGPGANVLTF.

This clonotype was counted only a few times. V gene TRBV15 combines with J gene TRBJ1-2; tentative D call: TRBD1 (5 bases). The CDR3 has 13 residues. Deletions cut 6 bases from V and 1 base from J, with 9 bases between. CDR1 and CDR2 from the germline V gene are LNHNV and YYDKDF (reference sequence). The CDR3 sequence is CATSRGGNYGYTF. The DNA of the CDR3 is TGTGCCACCAGTCGCGGGGGTAACTATGGCTACACCTTC. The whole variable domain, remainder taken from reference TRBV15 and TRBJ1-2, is DAMVIQNPRYQVTQFGKPVTLSCSQTLNHNVMYWYQQKSSQAPKLLFHYYDKDFNNEADTPDNFQSRRPNTSFCFLDIRSPGLGDTAMYLCATSRGGNYGYTFGSGTRLTVV.

The CDR3 DNA sequence: TGTGCCAGCAGCAGATGCGGACAGCCAAGAGGCTACACCTTC. Its protein product is CASSRCGQPRGYTF. This rearrangement joins TRBV13 to TRBJ1-2, with TRBD1 as a possible D gene (6 bases). From germline, CDR1 is PRHDT and CDR2 FYEKMQ (reference sequence). CDR3 length: 14 amino acids. Deletions cut 5 bases from V and 8 bases from J, with 18 bases between.

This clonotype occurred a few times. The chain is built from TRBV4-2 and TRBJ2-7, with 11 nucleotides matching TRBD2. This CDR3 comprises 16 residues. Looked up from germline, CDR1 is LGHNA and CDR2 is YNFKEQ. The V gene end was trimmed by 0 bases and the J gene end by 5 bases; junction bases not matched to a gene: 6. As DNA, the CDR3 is TGTGCCAGCAGCCAAGAAGGTCCTAGCGGGGGGAACGAGCAGTACTTC. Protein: CASSQEGPSGGNEQYF.

The CDR3 nucleotides read TGTGCCAGCAGTTTACAAAGGGGAGCAGGGAGCTCCTACGAGCAGTACTTC. This sequence encodes CASSLQRGAGSSYEQYF. This chain links TRBV12-3 or TRBV12-4 with TRBJ2-7; D is perhaps TRBD1 or TRBD2 (5 bases each). This CDR3 contains 17 residues. The germline V and J ends were trimmed by 2 bases and 0 bases, with 17 bases remaining between them.

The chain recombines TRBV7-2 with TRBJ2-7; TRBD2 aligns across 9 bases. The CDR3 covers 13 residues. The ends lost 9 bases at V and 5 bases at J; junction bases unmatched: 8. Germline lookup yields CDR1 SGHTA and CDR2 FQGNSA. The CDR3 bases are TGTGCCAGTGGACTAGCGAGGGTCCACGAGCAGTACTTC. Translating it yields CASGLARVHEQYF.

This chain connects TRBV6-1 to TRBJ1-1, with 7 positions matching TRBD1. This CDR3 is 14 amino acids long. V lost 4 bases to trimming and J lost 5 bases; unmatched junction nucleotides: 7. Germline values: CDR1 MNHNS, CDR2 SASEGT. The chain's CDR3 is CASSAGLRGTEAFF. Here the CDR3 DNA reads TGTGCCAGCAGTGCGGGTCTCAGGGGGACTGAAGCTTTCTTT.